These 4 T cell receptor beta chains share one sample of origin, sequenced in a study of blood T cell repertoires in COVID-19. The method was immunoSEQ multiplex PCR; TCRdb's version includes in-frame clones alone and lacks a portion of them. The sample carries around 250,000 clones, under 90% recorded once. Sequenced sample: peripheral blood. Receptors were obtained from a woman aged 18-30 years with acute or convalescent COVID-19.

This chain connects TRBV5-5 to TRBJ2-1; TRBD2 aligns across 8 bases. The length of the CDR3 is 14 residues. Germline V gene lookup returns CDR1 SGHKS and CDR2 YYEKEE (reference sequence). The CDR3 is CGTMSGSSYNEQFF. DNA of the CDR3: TGTGGGACTATGAGCGGGAGCTCCTACAATGAGCAGTTCTTC.

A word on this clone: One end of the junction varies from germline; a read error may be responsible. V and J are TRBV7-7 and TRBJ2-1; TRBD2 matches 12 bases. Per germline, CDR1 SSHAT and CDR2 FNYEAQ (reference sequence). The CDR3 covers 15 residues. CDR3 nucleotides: TGTGCTAGCAGCACCGGGACTAGCGGGTACAATGAGCAGTTCTTC. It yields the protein CASSTGTSGYNEQFF.

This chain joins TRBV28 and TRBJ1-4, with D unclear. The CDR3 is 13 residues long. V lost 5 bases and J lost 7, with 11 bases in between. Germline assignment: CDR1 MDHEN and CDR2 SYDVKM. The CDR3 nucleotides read TGTGCCAGCAGTCCCGGGAAAAGTGAAAAACTGTTTTTT. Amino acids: CASSPGKSEKLFF.

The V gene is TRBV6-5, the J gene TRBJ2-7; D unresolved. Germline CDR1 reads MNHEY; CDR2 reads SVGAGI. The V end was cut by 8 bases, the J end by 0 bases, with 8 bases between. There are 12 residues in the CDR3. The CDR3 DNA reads TGTGCCAGCTTGAGCCTCTCCTACGAGCAGTACTTC. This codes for CASLSLSYEQYF.